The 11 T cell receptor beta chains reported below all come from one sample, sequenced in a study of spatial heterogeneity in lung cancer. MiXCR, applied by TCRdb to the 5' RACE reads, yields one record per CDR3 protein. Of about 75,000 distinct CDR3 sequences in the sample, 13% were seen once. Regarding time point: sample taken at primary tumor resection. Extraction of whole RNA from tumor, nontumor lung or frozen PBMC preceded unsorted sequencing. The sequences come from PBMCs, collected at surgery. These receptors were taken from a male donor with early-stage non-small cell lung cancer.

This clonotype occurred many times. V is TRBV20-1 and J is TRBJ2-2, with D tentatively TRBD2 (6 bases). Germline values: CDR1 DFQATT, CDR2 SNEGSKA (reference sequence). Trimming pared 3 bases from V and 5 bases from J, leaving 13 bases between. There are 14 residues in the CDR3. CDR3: CSARVQGGTGELFF. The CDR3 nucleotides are TGCAGTGCTAGGGTCCAGGGAGGAACCGGGGAGCTGTTTTTT.

This chain's CDR3 is CASSPPGISTDTQYF. DNA of the CDR3: TGTGCCAGCAGCCCCCCCGGCATCAGCACAGATACGCAGTATTTT. V and J are TRBV7-9 and TRBJ2-3; no clear D gene. This CDR3 has 15 residues. Germline V gives CDR1 SEHNR, CDR2 FQNEAQ (reference sequence). Trimming stripped 5 bases from V and 0 bases from J, with 12 bases between.

For the CDR3, the DNA is TGTGCCAGCAGACACGGGAGGACAGGGGAAAACTATGGCTACACCTTC. It yields the protein CASRHGRTGENYGYTF. The gene calls are TRBV6-6 and TRBJ1-2; 9 bases line up with TRBD1. CDR1 MNHNY and CDR2 SVGAGI come from the germline V gene (reference sequence). This CDR3 region has 16 residues. The junction had 10 bases not matched to a gene; V was cut back by 6 bases and J by 2 bases.

The CDR3 region is CASSQFSGESSYNEQFF. Written as DNA, the CDR3 is TGTGCCAGCAGCCAGTTCAGCGGGGAGAGCTCCTACAATGAGCAGTTCTTC. This chain links TRBV6-2 or TRBV6-3 with TRBJ2-1; 7 bases agree with TRBD2. J lost 0 bases, V lost 6 bases, and 11 bases had no gene match. Germline CDR1 and CDR2: MNHEY and SVGEGT. The CDR3 consists of 17 residues.

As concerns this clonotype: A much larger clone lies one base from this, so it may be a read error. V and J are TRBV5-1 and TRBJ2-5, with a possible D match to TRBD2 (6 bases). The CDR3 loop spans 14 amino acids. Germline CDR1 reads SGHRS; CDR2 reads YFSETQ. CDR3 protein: CANSPVAGQETQYF. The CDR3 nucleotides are TGCGCCAACAGCCCGGTCGCGGGGCAAGAGACCCAGTACTTC. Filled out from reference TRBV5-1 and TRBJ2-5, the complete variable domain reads KAGVTQTPRYLIKTRGQQVTLSCSPISGHRSVSWYQQTPGQGLQFLFEYFSETQRNKGNFPGRFSGRQFSNSRSEMNVSTLELGDSALYLCANSPVAGQETQYFGPGTRLLVL.

The CDR3 loop is CSASATGEAGELFF. The CDR3 coding sequence is TGCAGTGCTAGCGCTACAGGGGAAGCCGGGGAGCTGTTTTTT. The rearrangement uses TRBV20-1 and TRBJ2-2, with 7 bases lining up with TRBD1. The CDR3 is 14 residues long. Germline V lookup: CDR1 DFQATT, CDR2 SNEGSKA (reference sequence). J gave up 6 bases and V 3 bases, and 7 bases lay outside the gene matches.

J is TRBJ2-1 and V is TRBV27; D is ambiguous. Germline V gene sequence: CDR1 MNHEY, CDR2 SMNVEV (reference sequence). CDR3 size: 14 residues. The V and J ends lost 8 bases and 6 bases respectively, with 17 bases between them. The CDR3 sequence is CASALSKWGNEQFF. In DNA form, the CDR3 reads TGTGCCAGCGCGTTGAGTAAATGGGGCAATGAGCAGTTCTTC.

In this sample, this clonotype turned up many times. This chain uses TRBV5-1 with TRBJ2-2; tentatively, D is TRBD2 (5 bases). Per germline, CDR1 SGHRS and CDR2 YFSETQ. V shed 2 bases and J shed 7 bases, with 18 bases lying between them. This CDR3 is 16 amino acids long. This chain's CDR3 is CASSFEGHLIGGELFF. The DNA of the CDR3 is TGCGCCAGCAGCTTCGAGGGTCATCTCATCGGCGGGGAGCTGTTTTTT.

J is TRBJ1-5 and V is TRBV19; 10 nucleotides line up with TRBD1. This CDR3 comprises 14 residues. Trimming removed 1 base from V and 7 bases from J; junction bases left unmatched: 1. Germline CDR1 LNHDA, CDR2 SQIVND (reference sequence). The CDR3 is CASSIGTGGQPQHF. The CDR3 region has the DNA TGTGCCAGTAGTATAGGGACAGGGGGACAGCCCCAGCATTTT.

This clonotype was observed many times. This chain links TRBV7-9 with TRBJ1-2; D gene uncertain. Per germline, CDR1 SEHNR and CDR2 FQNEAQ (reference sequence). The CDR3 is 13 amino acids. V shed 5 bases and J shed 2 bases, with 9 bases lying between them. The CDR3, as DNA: TGTGCCAGCAGCCAAGACGGCAACTATGGCTACACCTTC. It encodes CASSQDGNYGYTF.

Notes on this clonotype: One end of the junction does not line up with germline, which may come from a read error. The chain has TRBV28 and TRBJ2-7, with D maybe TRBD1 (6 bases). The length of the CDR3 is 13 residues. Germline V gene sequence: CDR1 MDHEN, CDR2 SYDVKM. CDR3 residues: CATEGVLSNEQYF. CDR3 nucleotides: TGTGCCACAGAGGGGGTTCTCTCCAACGAGCAGTACTTC.